Below, 8 T cell receptor beta chains from the same sample are listed, as sequenced in a study of T cells in localized non-small cell lung cancer. Sequencing was performed with immunoSEQ multiplex PCR; in TCRdb, only in-frame clones are kept and a portion is missing. In the table there are about 48,000 clones, approximately 80% of which are singletons. The source material was peripheral blood, sampled before any cancer treatment. The receptor source for this set is a man between 35 and 75 years old with stage I squamous cell lung carcinoma.

V is TRBV5-4 and J is TRBJ2-5; 7 bases fit TRBD1. The CDR3 has 16 amino acids. With V trimmed by 4 bases and J by 5 bases, 14 bases remained unmatched. CDR1 is SGHNT, CDR2 YYREEE, per germline (reference sequence). The CDR3 here is CASSPQKMTGTETQYF. The CDR3 DNA sequence: TGTGCCAGCAGCCCCCAAAAGATGACAGGGACGGAGACCCAGTACTTC.

By share, this clone counts as large. V usage is TRBV4-3 and J usage is TRBJ1-6, with unresolved D. Germline CDR1 and CDR2: LGHNA and YSLEER. The CDR3 runs to 11 residues. V gave up 4 bases and J gave up 7 bases, with 2 bases separating them. Here the CDR3 reads CASSRNSPLHF. CDR3 nucleotides: TGCGCCAGCAGCCGGAATTCACCCCTCCACTTT.

The CDR3 reads CAIRKTGGPYNSPLHF. The CDR3 nucleotides read TGTGCCATCAGGAAAACGGGGGGCCCTTATAATTCACCCCTCCACTTT. The rearrangement links TRBV10-3 to TRBJ1-6; tentative D call: TRBD1 (6 bases). The CDR3 loop spans 16 amino acids. With 6 bases removed from V and 4 bases from J, the gap between germline ends came to 16 bases. Germline CDR1 reads ENHRY; CDR2 reads SYGVKD.

The rearrangement uses TRBV5-5 and TRBJ1-4; tentative D call: TRBD1 (5 bases). The CDR3 is 15 amino acids. The germline V gene has CDR1 SGHKS and CDR2 YYEKEE (reference sequence). Trimming stripped 7 bases from V and 6 bases from J, with 19 bases between. CDR3: CASRLNGRDDEKLFF. The DNA of the CDR3 is TGTGCCAGCCGATTGAACGGGCGGGACGATGAAAAACTGTTTTTT.

This clone showed up just a few times. The CDR3 DNA follows: TGTGCCAGCAGCTTAGACAGGGTTGGTAGCGAGACCCAGTACTTC. Amino acids: CASSLDRVGSETQYF. The rearrangement joins TRBV11-2 to TRBJ2-5; tentative D call: TRBD1 (5 bases). Trimming stripped 0 bases from V and 5 bases from J, with 13 bases between. The CDR3 contains 15 residues. Germline CDR1 and CDR2: SGHAT and FQNNGV.

This chain links TRBV18 with TRBJ1-1; no definite D call. This CDR3 is built from 11 residues. Trimming pared 3 bases from V and 8 bases from J, leaving 7 bases between. Germline CDR1 KGHSH, CDR2 LQKENI. CDR3 nucleotides: TGTGCCAGCTCACCCGCGACCGAAGCTTTCTTT. Translation: CASSPATEAFF.

This clone has just one count. The rearrangement links TRBV4-2 to TRBJ1-4, with 8 nucleotides matching TRBD1. The CDR3 runs 15 residues. CDR1 is LGHNA, CDR2 YNFKEQ, per germline. Unmatched junction bases numbered 2, after V lost 0 bases and J lost 5 bases. This chain's CDR3 is CASSQDWTGNEKLFF. CDR3 in DNA: TGTGCCAGCAGCCAAGATTGGACAGGGAATGAAAAACTGTTTTTT.

The J gene is TRBJ2-2, the V gene TRBV19; TRBD1 might be the D (5 bases). With 5 bases removed from V and 5 bases from J, the gap between germline ends came to 15 bases. The germline CDR1 and CDR2 sequences are LNHDA and SQIVND (reference sequence). The CDR3 is 15 amino acids. The CDR3 nucleotides are TGTGCCAGTAGTCCGACGGCCTCAGGGACCGGGGAGCTGTTTTTT. This encodes CASSPTASGTGELFF.